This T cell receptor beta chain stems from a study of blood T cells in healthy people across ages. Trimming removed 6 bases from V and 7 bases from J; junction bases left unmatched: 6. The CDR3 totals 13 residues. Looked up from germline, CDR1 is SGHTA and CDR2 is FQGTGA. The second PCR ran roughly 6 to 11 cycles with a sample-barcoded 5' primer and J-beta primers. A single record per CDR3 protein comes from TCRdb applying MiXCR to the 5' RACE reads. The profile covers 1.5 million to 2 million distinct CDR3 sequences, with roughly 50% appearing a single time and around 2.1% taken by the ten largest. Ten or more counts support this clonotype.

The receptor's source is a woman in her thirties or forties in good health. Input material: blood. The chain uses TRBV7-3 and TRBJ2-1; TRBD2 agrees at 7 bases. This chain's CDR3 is CASSVGGGNEQFF. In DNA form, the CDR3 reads TGTGCCAGCAGTGTCGGGGGAGGGAATGAGCAGTTCTTC. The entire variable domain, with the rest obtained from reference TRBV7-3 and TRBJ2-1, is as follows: GAGVSQTPSNKVTEKGKYVELRCDPISGHTALYWYRQSLGQGPEFLIYFQGTGAADDSGLPNDRFFAVRPEGSVSTLKIQRTERGDSAVYLCASSVGGGNEQFFGPGTRLTVL.